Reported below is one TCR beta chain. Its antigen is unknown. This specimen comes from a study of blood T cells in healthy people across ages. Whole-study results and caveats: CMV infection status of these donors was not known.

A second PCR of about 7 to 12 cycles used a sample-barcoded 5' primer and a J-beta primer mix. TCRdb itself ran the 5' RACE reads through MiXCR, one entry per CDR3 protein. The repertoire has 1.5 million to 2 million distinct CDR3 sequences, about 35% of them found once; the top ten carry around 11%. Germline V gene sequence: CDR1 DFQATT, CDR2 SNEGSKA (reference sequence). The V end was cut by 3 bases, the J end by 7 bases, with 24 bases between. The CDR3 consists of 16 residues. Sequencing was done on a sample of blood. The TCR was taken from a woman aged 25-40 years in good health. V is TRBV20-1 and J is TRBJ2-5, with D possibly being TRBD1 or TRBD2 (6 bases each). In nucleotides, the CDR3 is TGCAGTGCTAGGGGAAGGGGGGAGACTTTGACAGGGACCCAGTACTTC. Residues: CSARGRGETLTGTQYF.